This note documents a single TCR beta chain sequence. Profiled with immunoSEQ multiplex PCR; TCRdb holds only in-frame clones, not every one. The data contain approximately 87,000 clones, 94% of them singletons. The CDR3 runs to 15 residues. The germline V gene has CDR1 KGHSH and CDR2 LQKENI. V was pared by 0 bases and J by 3 bases, with 11 bases between. This entry belongs to a study of technical replicates of blood from several donors. The clonotype originates from a human donor in good health. The V and J genes are TRBV18 and TRBJ1-2, with a tentative D call TRBD1 (6 bases). Sequenced: T cells isolated from PBMCs. The CDR3 DNA is TGTGCCAGCTCACCACCGGCGGGGGCGGACTATGGCTACACCTTC. This translates into CASSPPAGADYGYTF.